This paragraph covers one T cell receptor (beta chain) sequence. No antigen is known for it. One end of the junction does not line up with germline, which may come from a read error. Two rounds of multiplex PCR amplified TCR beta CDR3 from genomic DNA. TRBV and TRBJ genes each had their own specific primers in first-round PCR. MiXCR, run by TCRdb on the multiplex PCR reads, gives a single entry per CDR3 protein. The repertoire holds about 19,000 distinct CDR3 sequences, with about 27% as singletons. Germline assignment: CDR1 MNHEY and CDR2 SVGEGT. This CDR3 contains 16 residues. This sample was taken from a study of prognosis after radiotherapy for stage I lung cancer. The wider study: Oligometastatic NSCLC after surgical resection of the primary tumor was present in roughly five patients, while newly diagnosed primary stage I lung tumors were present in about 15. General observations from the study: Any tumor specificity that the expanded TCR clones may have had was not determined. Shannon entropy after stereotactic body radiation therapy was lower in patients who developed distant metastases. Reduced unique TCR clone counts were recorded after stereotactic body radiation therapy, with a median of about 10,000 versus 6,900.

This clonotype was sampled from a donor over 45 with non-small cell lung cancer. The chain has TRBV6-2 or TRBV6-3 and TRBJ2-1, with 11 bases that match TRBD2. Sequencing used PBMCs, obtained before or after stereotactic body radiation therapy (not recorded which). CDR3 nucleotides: TGTGCCAGCAGTTACTCGATAGCGGGAGGGCCTGATGAGCAGTTATTC. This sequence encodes CASSYSIAGGPDEQLF.